This T cell receptor (beta chain) is drawn from a study of cytomegalovirus exposure and HLA in healthy donors. Germline values: CDR1 ENHRY, CDR2 SYGVKD. The CDR3 covers 15 residues. Trimming removed 10 bases from V and 7 bases from J; junction bases left unmatched: 13. PCR primers comprised 60 Vbeta and 13 Jbeta primers. Some clones are missing from TCRdb's copy, which holds only in-frame ones; the method was immunoSEQ multiplex PCR. The sample has 100,000 to 150,000 clones, 60% to 75% seen once. Input material: PBMCs. The V gene is TRBV10-3, the J gene TRBJ1-5, with 10 bases lining up with TRBD1. The origin of this receptor is a woman aged 45-65 years in good health and CMV-seropositive. The CDR3 reads CATKESGTGDQPQHF. DNA of the CDR3: TGTGCCACCAAAGAATCCGGGACAGGGGACCAGCCCCAGCATTTT.